The 24 T cell receptor beta chains below all came from one sample that was sequenced in a study of T-cell memory formation after mild COVID-19. TCRdb re-called the 5' RACE reads through MiXCR, storing one row per CDR3 protein. This table holds about 290,000 distinct CDR3 sequences, about 15% found once. The sample was PBMCs or a T cell subset sorted from them (not recorded which). These receptors all stem from a man between 18 and 29 years old who had mild COVID-19 (a few samples of this study predate the infection). Cell type and time point are not known.

This chain connects TRBV5-6 to TRBJ1-2; D possibly corresponds to TRBD1 (5 bases). V lost 7 bases to trimming and J lost 7 bases, with 14 bases between them. The germline CDR1 and CDR2 sequences are SGHDT and YYEEEE. CDR3 length equals 12 residues. The CDR3 DNA reads as TGTGCCAGCGACGGGGCGGGGTTTGGCTACACCTTC. Translation gives CASDGAGFGYTF.

This chain links TRBV4-2 with TRBJ2-2, with 10 positions matching TRBD2. With V trimmed by 5 bases and J by 1 base, 7 bases remained unmatched. This CDR3 has 17 residues. The germline gives CDR1 LGHNA, CDR2 YNFKEQ. The CDR3 region has the DNA TGTGCCAGCAGCGCCCTAGCGGGGGCCGGGAACACCGGGGAGCTGTTTTTT. Protein sequence: CASSALAGAGNTGELFF.

This clonotype came up a few times. The CDR3 bases are TGCGCCAGCAGCCCGCGACAGCAGAGAGGCTATGGCTACACCTTC. Protein: CASSPRQQRGYGYTF. The chain is built from TRBV4-3 and TRBJ1-2; D is possibly TRBD1 (5 bases). CDR1 is LGHNA, CDR2 YSLEER, per germline. The V and J ends lost 4 bases and 4 bases respectively, with 16 bases between them. This CDR3 spans 15 amino acids.

The DNA of the CDR3 is TGTGCCAGCAGTAGTCAGGGTACGGGCAGCTATGGCTACACCTTC. Amino acids: CASSSQGTGSYGYTF. The chain joins TRBV6-5 to TRBJ1-2, with a tentative D call TRBD1 (5 bases). V was clipped by 5 bases and J by 4 bases, with 17 bases between them. Germline V gene sequence: CDR1 MNHEY, CDR2 SVGAGI. The CDR3 covers 15 residues.

The genes are TRBV11-2 and TRBJ2-1; D uncertain. The V end lost 5 bases, the J end lost 4 bases, and 9 bases lay between the germline ends. The CDR3 sequence is 13 residues long. CDR1 and CDR2 (germline): SGHAT, FQNNGV. The chain's CDR3 is CASSQYRYNEQFF. In DNA form, the CDR3 reads TGTGCCAGCAGCCAATACCGATACAATGAGCAGTTCTTC.

This chain joins TRBV3-1 and TRBJ2-2, with 12 bases that match TRBD2. The germline V gene encodes CDR1 LGHDT and CDR2 YNNKEL (reference sequence). After removal of 3 bases from V and 1 base from J, the junction contained 3 bases not matched to a gene. The CDR3 contains 17 residues. CDR3 protein: CASSHRLAGENTGELFF. For the CDR3, the DNA is TGTGCCAGCAGCCACCGACTAGCGGGGGAGAACACCGGGGAGCTGTTTTTT.

This chain uses TRBV10-3 with TRBJ2-5; D is unresolved. The V and J ends lost 3 bases and 4 bases respectively, with 9 bases between them. Germline V lookup: CDR1 ENHRY, CDR2 SYGVKD. There are 13 residues in the CDR3. CDR3 sequence reads: CAISDRVRETQYF. For the CDR3, the DNA is TGTGCCATCAGTGACCGGGTAAGAGAGACCCAGTACTTC.

The chain couples TRBV7-2 to TRBJ1-2, with D possibly matching TRBD1 (6 bases). CDR3 size: 14 residues. V was clipped by 2 bases and J by 5 bases, with 12 bases between them. Germline CDR1 is SGHTA and CDR2 is FQGNSA. The CDR3, as DNA: TGTGCCAGCAGCTTAATCGGACAGTATTATGGCTACACCTTC. Translation: CASSLIGQYYGYTF.

The table lists this clonotype with a few counts. The chain uses TRBV6-1 and TRBJ2-2; 7 positions agree with TRBD1. In germline, CDR1 is MNHNS, CDR2 SASEGT. The CDR3 consists of 15 residues. The trim removed 4 bases at V and 1 base at J, leaving 3 bases unmatched. The CDR3 protein is CASSARTGNTGELFF. CDR3 nucleotide sequence: TGTGCCAGCAGTGCCCGGACAGGGAACACCGGGGAGCTGTTTTTT.

In this sample, this clonotype turned up many times. The V and J genes are TRBV6-4 and TRBJ2-1; 8 positions agree with TRBD1. The CDR3 covers 14 residues. Germline CDR1 is MRHNA and CDR2 is SNTAGT. The J segment lost 9 bases and the V segment lost 5 bases, leaving 9 bases of the junction unmatched. The CDR3 reads CASSLETGEREQFF. The DNA of the CDR3 is TGTGCCAGCAGTCTCGAGACAGGGGAACGTGAGCAGTTCTTC.

This clonotype has more than one count but fewer than ten. The rearrangement links TRBV3-1 to TRBJ2-3, with 7 bases that match TRBD2. The CDR3 is 16 amino acids. Trimming at V came to 2 bases and at J to 3 bases, leaving 8 bases not matched to a gene. The germline CDR1 and CDR2 sequences are LGHDT and YNNKEL (reference sequence). The CDR3 protein is CASSQRTAGVTDTQYF. DNA of the CDR3: TGTGCCAGCAGCCAACGGACGGCGGGGGTGACAGATACGCAGTATTTT.

The rearrangement uses TRBV5-4 and TRBJ1-3, with TRBD1 identical over 10 bases. Germline V lookup: CDR1 SGHNT, CDR2 YYREEE (reference sequence). The CDR3 is made up of 16 amino acids. V trimming: 4 bases; J trimming: 5 bases; junction bases outside the gene matches: 9. DNA for the CDR3: TGTGCCAGCAGCCTCCCCGGGACAGGGGTTCGAAACACCATATATTTT. It codes for CASSLPGTGVRNTIYF.

The sample holds a few counts of this clonotype. The chain recombines TRBV4-1 with TRBJ2-1; 15 positions match TRBD2. V shed 0 bases, J shed 8 bases, and the junction held 11 bases outside the gene matches. The CDR3 spans 19 residues. The germline V gene has CDR1 MGHRA and CDR2 YSYEKL. CDR3 loop: CASSQERPGTSGGHYEQFF. The CDR3 coding sequence is TGCGCCAGCAGCCAAGAGCGTCCCGGGACTAGCGGGGGGCACTATGAGCAGTTCTTC.

Comment on this clonotype: Possible read error: a much larger clone is one base away. The rearrangement uses TRBV6-2 or TRBV6-3 and TRBJ2-7; D may be TRBD1 (6 bases). CDR1 MNHEY and CDR2 SVGEGT come from the germline V gene. V lost 5 bases and J 6 bases, leaving 11 bases between the germline ends. CDR3 length equals 12 residues. CDR3 loop: CASSPTGFEQYF. CDR3 coding DNA: TGTGCCAGCAGTCCAACAGGGTTCGAGCAGTACTTC.

In its sample, this clonotype was seen a few times. The J gene is TRBJ2-6, the V gene TRBV24-1; D not resolved. Germline V lookup: CDR1 KGHDR, CDR2 SFDVKD. The CDR3 totals 19 residues. V was cut by 0 bases and J by 0 bases, with 14 bases left in between. The CDR3 loop is CATSDLYMDRNSGANVLTF. DNA for the CDR3: TGTGCCACCAGTGATTTGTATATGGACCGAAACTCTGGGGCCAACGTCCTGACTTTC.

This clonotype was found a few times. The chain employs TRBV6-1 and TRBJ2-3; 8 bases agree with TRBD2. Germline V gene data show CDR1 as MNHNS and CDR2 as SASEGT. The CDR3 extends over 16 amino acids. The V and J ends lost 0 bases and 2 bases, in that order; junction bases with no gene match: 4. The CDR3 DNA follows: TGTGCCAGCAGTGAAGCGCCAGCGGGGGCCACAGATACGCAGTATTTT. Translated: CASSEAPAGATDTQYF.

This chain uses TRBV29-1 with TRBJ2-3; TRBD2 matches 7 bases. The CDR3 has 16 amino acids. With 2 bases clipped from V and 1 base from J, the junction kept 9 bases outside the gene matches. CDR1 is SQVTM and CDR2 is ANQGSEA in the germline V gene. CDR3 in amino acids: CSVEHDLTSGTDTQYF. CDR3 nucleotides: TGCAGCGTTGAACATGATCTAACTAGCGGCACAGATACGCAGTATTTT.

This chain uses TRBV10-3 with TRBJ2-1; D is undetermined. This CDR3 is 13 amino acids long. V lost 4 bases, J lost 3 bases, and 7 bases lay in between. CDR1 ENHRY and CDR2 SYGVKD come from the germline V gene. The CDR3 loop is CAISVDNYNEQFF. CDR3 DNA sequence: TGTGCCATCAGTGTCGACAACTACAATGAGCAGTTCTTC.

The chain is built from TRBV4-1 and TRBJ2-5, with TRBD1 matching over 8 bases. Trimming cost V 2 bases and J 2 bases; bases outside gene matches: 4. Germline CDR1 reads MGHRA; CDR2 reads YSYEKL. The CDR3 contains 15 residues. As DNA, the CDR3 is TGCGCCAGCAGCCAACGCAACAGGGGGCAAGAGACCCAGTACTTC. Residues: CASSQRNRGQETQYF.

The chain carries TRBV7-2 and TRBJ1-1; weak D call: TRBD1 (6 bases). V lost 4 bases and J 3 bases, leaving 12 bases between the germline ends. The CDR3 covers 14 residues. Germline V CDR1 and CDR2: SGHTA, FQGNSA. The CDR3 sequence: CASSSLDSYTEAFF. For the CDR3, the DNA is TGTGCCAGCAGCTCCCTGGACAGCTACACTGAAGCTTTCTTT.

This clonotype was seen at least ten times. V gene TRBV5-6 combines with J gene TRBJ1-2; the D gene is possibly TRBD1 (5 bases). The germline V and J ends were trimmed by 0 bases and 4 bases, with 13 bases remaining between them. The CDR3 has 15 amino acids. CDR1 SGHDT and CDR2 YYEEEE come from the germline V gene. Here the CDR3 DNA reads TGTGCCAGCAGCTTGGGTCCGGGGGTTTCCTATGGCTACACCTTC. It codes for CASSLGPGVSYGYTF.

This clonotype was counted ten times or more. The chain uses TRBV2 and TRBJ2-2, with TRBD1 matching 9 bases. The V segment lost 6 bases and the J segment 7 bases; nucleotides outside the gene matches: 3. The CDR3 consists of 13 residues. CDR1 and CDR2 from the germline V gene are SNHLY and FYNNEI. The CDR3 DNA reads TGTGCCAGCAGGGGACAGGGAGGCGGGGAGCTGTTTTTT. Protein: CASRGQGGGELFF.

The chain couples TRBV12-3 or TRBV12-4 to TRBJ1-1; D remains ambiguous. V lost 6 bases and J lost 3, with 17 bases in between. The CDR3 is made up of 15 amino acids. CDR3 nucleotide sequence: TGTGCCAGCAGGGGGAGGCCCGGATCCGACACTGAAGCTTTCTTT. Protein sequence: CASRGRPGSDTEAFF.

This clonotype was counted a few times. The chain has TRBV27 and TRBJ1-6; D perhaps matches TRBD1 (6 bases). Per the germline V gene, CDR1 is MNHEY and CDR2 is SMNVEV (reference sequence). Trimming shortened V by 6 bases and J by 9 bases, and 12 bases separated the two germline ends. CDR3 size: 13 residues. CDR3 loop: CASRGAGVSPLHF. As DNA, the CDR3 is TGTGCCAGCAGGGGGGCAGGGGTTTCACCCCTCCACTTT.